One sample yielded the 24 T cell receptor beta chains listed below, sequenced in a study of blood T cell repertoires in COVID-19. Data came from immunoSEQ multiplex PCR; TCRdb stores just in-frame clones and leaves some out. The sample consists of around 42,000 clones, approximately 83% of them appearing once. The specimen was peripheral blood. All receptors come from an older woman with acute or convalescent COVID-19.

This clone has just a few counts. The V call is TRBV5-1, the J call TRBJ1-6; D gene ambiguous. The germline V gene has CDR1 SGHRS and CDR2 YFSETQ. Between the trimmed V and J ends, which lost 5 bases and 6 bases, there was a span of 12 bases. This CDR3 is 14 amino acids long. In DNA form, the CDR3 reads TGCGCCAGCAGTGGGAGGGAGAGTAATTCACCCCTCCACTTT. The encoded protein is CASSGRESNSPLHF.

This clone is medium-sized. The rearrangement links TRBV28 to TRBJ1-2, with D unclear. CDR1 and CDR2 from the germline V gene are MDHEN and SYDVKM. The CDR3 sequence is 14 residues long. Trimming took off 6 bases at V and 2 bases at J, with 13 bases between the two ends. The CDR3 DNA sequence: TGTGCCAGCAGCACGGGAGGGAGAAACTATGGCTACACCTTC. Protein: CASSTGGRNYGYTF.

V usage is TRBV6-1 and J usage is TRBJ2-1, with TRBD2 matching over 7 bases. Per the germline V gene, CDR1 is MNHNS and CDR2 is SASEGT. V dropped 2 bases and J dropped 4; count of bases not matched to a gene: 11. The CDR3 sequence is 17 residues long. The CDR3 sequence is CASSERPTSAQYNEQFF. The CDR3 region has the DNA TGTGCCAGCAGTGAAAGGCCCACTAGCGCCCAGTACAATGAGCAGTTCTTC.

The J gene is TRBJ1-1, the V gene TRBV5-4; D gene ambiguous. CDR1 and CDR2 from the germline V gene are SGHNT and YYREEE (reference sequence). V dropped 3 bases and J dropped 5 bases, with 14 bases sitting between them. CDR3 length: 14 amino acids. This CDR3 is CASSSANIWTEAFF. CDR3 nucleotides: TGTGCCAGCAGCTCCGCTAATATTTGGACTGAAGCTTTCTTT.

The chain links TRBV5-1 to TRBJ2-2; the D gene is possibly TRBD1 (6 bases). The germline V and J ends were trimmed by 1 base and 5 bases, with 15 bases remaining between them. The CDR3 is made up of 16 amino acids. Germline CDR1 reads SGHRS; CDR2 reads YFSETQ. The CDR3 reads CASSLQGIGGTGELFF. Here the CDR3 DNA reads TGCGCCAGCAGCTTGCAGGGGATTGGGGGTACCGGGGAGCTGTTTTTT.

The V gene is TRBV19, the J gene TRBJ2-3; 13 bases fit TRBD2. Trimming removed 4 bases from V and 4 bases from J; junction bases left unmatched: 2. Germline values: CDR1 LNHDA, CDR2 SQIVND (reference sequence). The CDR3 runs 15 residues. CDR3 residues: CASSTGTSGADTQYF. As DNA, the CDR3 is TGTGCCAGTAGTACCGGGACTAGCGGGGCAGATACGCAGTATTTT.

This chain links TRBV5-5 with TRBJ1-5, with 7 bases that match TRBD1. CDR3 size: 16 residues. Germline CDR1 SGHKS, CDR2 YYEKEE (reference sequence). Unmatched junction bases numbered 10, after V lost 3 bases and J lost 4 bases. The CDR3 DNA is TGTGCCAGCAGCTCCACCTCCCCAGGGGGAAATCAGCCCCAGCATTTT. It translates to CASSSTSPGGNQPQHF. The full variable domain, rest sourced from reference TRBV5-5 and TRBJ1-5, is DAGVTQSPTHLIKTRGQQVTLRCSPISGHKSVSWYQQVLGQGPQFIFQYYEKEERGRGNFPDRFSARQFPNYSSELNVNALLLGDSALYLCASSSTSPGGNQPQHFGDGTRLSIL.

The table lists this clone with a count of one. The gene calls are TRBV2 and TRBJ2-3, with 8 bases fitting TRBD2. The junction had 3 bases not matched to a gene; V was cut back by 4 bases and J by 0 bases. The CDR3 has 15 residues. Looked up from germline, CDR1 is SNHLY and CDR2 is FYNNEI. The CDR3 region is CASSVSSGSTDTQYF. Written as DNA, the CDR3 is TGTGCCAGCAGTGTGTCTAGCGGGAGCACAGATACGCAGTATTTT.

This clone was recorded a few times. The CDR3 spells CASSQEGVGQGGKKLFF. The CDR3 DNA sequence: TGTGCCAGCAGCCAAGAGGGGGTGGGACAGGGTGGCAAAAAACTGTTTTTT. The chain is built from TRBV4-2 and TRBJ1-4; TRBD1 aligns across 9 bases. The V and J ends lost 0 bases and 9 bases, in that order; junction bases with no gene match: 11. This CDR3 spans 17 amino acids. Germline CDR1 LGHNA, CDR2 YNFKEQ.

This clone was counted between two and nine times. J is TRBJ2-2 and V is TRBV7-2, with a possible D match to TRBD1 (5 bases). Germline CDR1 SGHTA, CDR2 FQGNSA. This CDR3 spans 16 amino acids. Between the trimmed V and J ends, which lost 4 bases and 6 bases, there was a span of 18 bases. The CDR3 is CASSSTAGLLAGELFF. CDR3 DNA sequence: TGTGCCAGCAGCTCGACGGCAGGGTTGCTCGCCGGGGAGCTGTTTTTT. Full variable domain (outside the CDR3, taken from reference TRBV7-2 and TRBJ2-2): GAGVSQSPSNKVTEKGKDVELRCDPISGHTALYWYRQSLGQGLEFLIYFQGNSAPDKSGLPSDRFSAERTGGSVSTLTIQRTQQEDSAVYLCASSSTAGLLAGELFFGEGSRLTVL.

This clone was picked up a small number of times. The gene calls are TRBV11-2 and TRBJ2-7; possibly TRBD1 for D (5 bases). This CDR3 is built from 13 residues. The ends were cut back, 5 bases at V and 2 bases at J, with 10 bases in the middle. Germline CDR1 and CDR2: SGHAT and FQNNGV. The CDR3: CASSRPGTYEQYF. CDR3 in DNA: TGTGCCAGCAGCCGTCCAGGGACCTACGAGCAGTACTTC.

This clone turned up a few times. The chain links TRBV28 to TRBJ1-1, with 7 bases matching TRBD1. Germline CDR1 reads MDHEN; CDR2 reads SYDVKM. The CDR3 spans 13 residues. J gave up 4 bases and V 8 bases, and 7 bases lay outside the gene matches. Written as DNA, the CDR3 is TGTGCCAGCCTGGGGACAGTGGCCACTGAAGCTTTCTTT. Its protein product is CASLGTVATEAFF.

V is TRBV9 and J is TRBJ1-3, with D perhaps matching TRBD1 (6 bases). Deletions cut 4 bases from V and 0 bases from J, with 17 bases between. The germline V gene has CDR1 SGDLS and CDR2 YYNGEE. CDR3 size: 17 residues. CDR3 DNA sequence: TGTGCCAGCAGCTTATCTGGACAGTTTTTCTCTGGAAACACCATATATTTT. Its translation is CASSLSGQFFSGNTIYF.

The rearrangement uses TRBV19 and TRBJ2-3; TRBD1 aligns across 12 bases. The CDR3 contains 19 residues. V gave up 4 bases and J gave up 0 bases; unmatched junction bases: 11. The germline CDR1 and CDR2 sequences are LNHDA and SQIVND (reference sequence). The CDR3 loop is CASSTGRDRGLMSTDTQYF. The CDR3 DNA is TGTGCCAGTAGTACCGGCCGGGACAGGGGGCTTATGAGCACAGATACGCAGTATTTT.

The CDR3 DNA is TGTGCCTGGGCTGGAAGGCAGGGGATCCCTGAAGCTTTCTTT. Translation: CAWAGRQGIPEAFF. V usage is TRBV30 and J usage is TRBJ1-1; weak D call: TRBD1 (6 bases). Germline V lookup: CDR1 GTSNPN, CDR2 SVGIG (reference sequence). The CDR3 covers 14 residues. Between the trimmed V and J ends, which lost 5 bases and 6 bases, there was a span of 19 bases.

V usage is TRBV11-1 and J usage is TRBJ2-4, with D possibly matching TRBD2 (6 bases). The ends were cut back, 5 bases at V and 4 bases at J, with 18 bases in the middle. The CDR3 is made up of 16 amino acids. Looked up from germline, CDR1 is SGHAT and CDR2 is FQDESV (reference sequence). The CDR3 nucleotides read TGTGCCAGCAGCCCGTTCAGTCGGGGGAGAAAAAACATTCAGTACTTC. Translated: CASSPFSRGRKNIQYF.

CDR3 in amino acids: CASRDSMSGTDTQYF. CDR3 coding DNA: TGTGCCAGCAGAGATTCTATGTCCGGCACAGATACGCAGTATTTT. The chain joins TRBV28 to TRBJ2-3; the D is unclear. Trimming left V 6 bases short and J 1 base short, with 14 bases between. The V gene's germline CDR1 is MDHEN and CDR2 SYDVKM. The CDR3 consists of 15 residues.

The CDR3 spells CASKRTGDNYGYTF. CDR3 nucleotide sequence: TGTGCCAGTAAAAGGACAGGAGACAACTATGGCTACACCTTC. This chain uses TRBV19 with TRBJ1-2; 7 nucleotides line up with TRBD1. This CDR3 spans 14 amino acids. Germline V gives CDR1 LNHDA, CDR2 SQIVND (reference sequence). V lost 7 bases and J lost 2; bases outside the gene matches: 7.

The gene calls are TRBV3-1 (or the pseudogene TRBV3-2) and TRBJ2-3; 10 bases are shared with TRBD2. J gave up 5 bases and V 4 bases, and 15 bases lay outside the gene matches. Germline values: CDR1 LGHDT, CDR2 YNNKEL (reference sequence). The CDR3 length is 18 residues. The CDR3 DNA sequence: TGTGCCAGCAGCCGACGACAGATAGCGGGGGGCCGGGGAGATACGCAGTATTTT. Translating gives CASSRRQIAGGRGDTQYF.

This clone was counted a single time. The chain links TRBV28 to TRBJ2-1, with TRBD1 matching 9 bases. Per the germline V gene, CDR1 is MDHEN and CDR2 is SYDVKM. Germline trimming cut 7 bases from V and 10 bases from J; bases unmatched to any gene: 14. CDR3 length: 15 residues. The CDR3 is CASKNPGTGSGEQFF. The CDR3 DNA is TGTGCCAGCAAAAACCCTGGGACAGGGTCAGGCGAGCAGTTCTTC.

V is TRBV7-3 and J is TRBJ2-5; tentative D call: TRBD1 (6 bases). V was pared by 6 bases and J by 2 bases, with 16 bases between. The CDR3 runs to 15 residues. Looked up from germline, CDR1 is SGHTA and CDR2 is FQGTGA. The CDR3 DNA sequence: TGTGCCAGCAGGACAGGACTCGCAGGACAAGAGACCCAGTACTTC. This translates into CASRTGLAGQETQYF.

V usage is TRBV19 and J usage is TRBJ2-3, with 11 bases aligning to TRBD1. Germline V gene sequence: CDR1 LNHDA, CDR2 SQIVND (reference sequence). The CDR3 covers 17 residues. V dropped 4 bases and J dropped 3; count of bases not matched to a gene: 9. The CDR3 nucleotides read TGTGCCAGTAGTACTCGGGACAGGGGGAGGAGAACAGATACGCAGTATTTT. Residues: CASSTRDRGRRTDTQYF.

The chain couples TRBV19 to TRBJ1-2, with D tentatively TRBD1 (6 bases). Germline-derived CDR1 and CDR2 are LNHDA and SQIVND (reference sequence). With 7 bases removed from V and 2 bases from J, the gap between germline ends came to 17 bases. The length of the CDR3 is 15 residues. Here the CDR3 reads CASTRRDGTNYGYTF. Written as DNA, the CDR3 is TGTGCCAGTACCCGCCGGGACGGGACAAACTATGGCTACACCTTC.

The CDR3 DNA sequence: TGTGCCAGCAGCTTAACAGGGATGAACACTGAAGCTTTCTTT. Its translation is CASSLTGMNTEAFF. The V and J genes are TRBV11-1 and TRBJ1-1; D perhaps matches TRBD1 (6 bases). The V gene's germline CDR1 is SGHAT and CDR2 FQDESV (reference sequence). Trimming pared 2 bases from V and 0 bases from J, leaving 7 bases between. This CDR3 comprises 14 residues.